This T cell receptor (beta chain) was identified during a study of CD8 T cells in ankylosing spondylitis. Whole-study findings and limits: Earlier reports found some motif variants in synovial fluid and blood in reactive arthritis.

Each CDR3 protein is one row after TCRdb ran MiXCR on the 5' RACE reads. Altogether about 100,000 distinct CDR3 sequences are present, roughly 10% being singletons, with the ten largest covering 4% to 5.5%. Per germline, CDR1 LGHNA and CDR2 YNFKEQ. The V and J ends lost 2 bases and 3 bases, in that order; junction bases with no gene match: 7. The CDR3 is 17 residues long. This clonotype was counted many times. Its antigen is not known. The chain recombines TRBV4-2 with TRBJ2-1, with TRBD2 matching over 10 bases. The receptor's source is a male donor with ankylosing spondylitis or in good health (not recorded which). The specimen was blood, either unsorted or a sorted T cell fraction (not recorded which). The CDR3 region has the DNA TGTGCCAGCAGCCAAACGCGAGCGGGGGGGATCTACAATGAGCAGTTCTTC. Translating gives CASSQTRAGGIYNEQFF.